The entry that follows covers one T cell receptor (beta chain) sequence. These data come from a study of Ad26.COV2.S vaccination and SARS-CoV-2 variants. Germline V gives CDR1 MNHNS, CDR2 SASEGT. This CDR3 region has 14 residues. V was cut by 0 bases and J by 7 bases, with 12 bases left in between. Treatment described: 19 received Ad26.COV2.S at low or high dose, single or two shots; roughly five received placebo; per-sample allocation not given. Material that was analyzed had been drawn on day 63 after the first vaccine or placebo injection. The data were produced by immunoSEQ multiplex PCR, yet TCRdb's version contains in-frame clones alone and is incomplete. Among hundreds of thousands of clones listed, 83% were seen once.

This sample comprised peripheral blood, obtained in a trial of Ad26.COV2.S vaccine versus placebo. The chain is built from TRBV6-1 and TRBJ1-2, with a tentative D call TRBD1 (6 bases). The receptor comes from a person aged 18-65 years who received the Ad26.COV2.S COVID-19 vaccine or a placebo. DNA for the CDR3: TGTGCCAGCAGTGAAGCGACAGGATCGCGTGGCTACACCTTC. Its protein is CASSEATGSRGYTF.